The 2 T cell receptor beta chains listed next were all sequenced from one sample in a study of CD8 T cells in Susac syndrome. The RNA, roughly 0.5 to 1 ug, was put through reverse transcription using random hexamers. A single record per CDR3 protein comes from TCRdb applying MiXCR to the immunoSEQ multiplex PCR reads. The sample consists of about 150,000 distinct CDR3 sequences, approximately 95% of them appearing once. Specimen: CD8+ T cells from PBMCs. These receptors came from a human donor with Susac syndrome.

The J gene is TRBJ1-2, the V gene TRBV15; D gene unclear. The ends were cut back, 0 bases at V and 6 bases at J, with 14 bases in the middle. Germline V gene lookup returns CDR1 LNHNV and CDR2 YYDKDF (reference sequence). CDR3 length: 15 amino acids. The CDR3 sequence is CATSRDRIGFHGYTF. CDR3 DNA: TGTGCCACCAGCAGAGATAGAATCGGGTTCCATGGCTACACCTTC.

This clonotype was observed a few times. The chain employs TRBV13 and TRBJ2-7, with D perhaps matching TRBD1 (6 bases). Deletions cut 0 bases from V and 3 bases from J, with 9 bases between. In germline, CDR1 is PRHDT, CDR2 FYEKMQ (reference sequence). The CDR3 sequence is 14 residues long. CDR3: CASSLGTGHYEQYF. The CDR3 bases are TGTGCCAGCAGCTTAGGGACAGGCCACTACGAGCAGTACTTC. Supplemented by reference TRBV13 and TRBJ2-7, the full variable domain reads AAGVIQSPRHLIKEKRETATLKCYPIPRHDTVYWYQQGPGQDPQFLISFYEKMQSDKGSIPDRFSAQQFSDYHSELNMSSLELGDSALYFCASSLGTGHYEQYFGPGTRLTVT.